This TCR beta chain emerged from a study of T-cell memory formation after mild COVID-19. This clonotype was seen at least ten times. Its cognate antigen is unknown. Libraries for TCRalpha and TCRbeta carried sample barcodes and unique molecular identifiers via 5'RACE. A single record per CDR3 protein comes from TCRdb applying MiXCR to the 5' RACE reads. Here the sample spans some 320,000 distinct CDR3 sequences, roughly an eighth being singletons. From germline, CDR1 is SGHTA and CDR2 FQGNSA. This CDR3 has 13 residues. V gave up 2 bases and J gave up 2 bases, with 4 bases separating them. Study conclusions and caveats: Clones that contracted from day 15 to 85 were balanced CD4/CD8, while later expanders leaned CD4+. Pre-infection memory harbored some responding clones, suggesting cross-reactive memory joined.

The sequence came from a man between 18 and 29 years old who had mild COVID-19 (a few samples of this study predate the infection). Cell type and time point are not known. Sequencing input: PBMCs or a T cell subset sorted from them (not recorded which). The chain has TRBV7-2 and TRBJ1-5; D unresolved. CDR3 bases: TGTGCCAGCAGCTTAAGGGGCAATCAGCCCCAGCATTTT. Its protein is CASSLRGNQPQHF.